A selection of T cell receptor beta chains follows, all from one sample in a study of blood T cell repertoires in COVID-19. TCRdb keeps only in-frame clones here, not all; method: immunoSEQ multiplex PCR. This repertoire shows under 300,000 clones, 80% to 85% found once; its top ten account for more than 3%. Sequencing was carried out using PBMCs or T cells enriched from blood (not recorded which). These receptor sequences come from a man aged 50-59 years who had recovered from COVID-19. CDR3s include the opening cysteine and the closing phenylalanine or tryptophan. The D gene is left open where the match is weak. Clone size is given for some rows only: seen once, a few or many times, or a class if the clone is expanded.

j_gene,v_gene,len,abundance,d_gene,CDR3aa,CDR3nt
TRBJ2-1,TRBV5-4,16,.,TRBD1,CASSLGRDRGGNEQFF,TGTGCCAGCAGCTTGGGTAGGGACAGGGGAGGCAATGAGCAGTTCTTC
TRBJ1-6,TRBV28,15,once,TRBD1,CASRKGQGIFTPLHF,TGTGCCAGCAGAAAGGGACAGGGAATTTTTACACCCCTCCACTTT
TRBJ1-3,TRBV7-9,15,.,.,CASSPRTVSGNTIYF,TGTGCCAGCAGCCCGCGGACAGTCTCTGGAAACACCATATATTTT
TRBJ2-1,TRBV9,12,.,.,CASSVARNEQFF,TGTGCCAGCAGCGTAGCTCGGAATGAGCAGTTCTTC
TRBJ2-3,TRBV15,17,once,TRBD2,CATSRGALAGGIDTQYF,TGTGCCACCAGCAGAGGCGCTCTAGCGGGGGGCATAGATACGCAGTATTTT
TRBJ1-2,TRBV6-5,14,.,.,CASSYSGQFYGYTF,TGTGCCAGCAGTTACTCAGGACAGTTCTATGGCTACACCTTC
TRBJ1-2,TRBV14,13,.,.,CASSHGFTRGYTF,TGTGCCAGCAGCCATGGGTTTACTAGGGGCTACACCTTC
TRBJ1-3,TRBV6-4,14,.,.,CASSPPYSGNTIYF,TGTGCCAGCAGCCCCCCTTACTCTGGAAACACCATATATTTT
TRBJ2-1,TRBV9,16,once,.,CASSAGGDRAVNEQFF,TGTGCCAGCAGCGCGGGGGGGGACAGGGCGGTCAATGAGCAGTTCTTC
TRBJ2-3,TRBV6-2/TRBV6-3,13,.,.,CASSYPPEGRAIF,TGTGCCAGCAGTTACCCTCCGGAGGGTCGGGCAATTTTT
TRBJ1-4,TRBV9,15,medium-sized,.,CASSVEGLANEKLFF,TGTGCCAGCAGCGTAGAGGGGTTGGCTAATGAAAAACTGTTTTTT
TRBJ1-1,TRBV27,14,.,.,CASSGYLMNTEAFF,TGTGCCAGCTCAGGGTACCTTATGAACACTGAAGCTTTCTTT
TRBJ1-5,TRBV19,12,.,TRBD1,CASRTGVQPQHF,TGTGCCAGTAGGACAGGGGTTCAGCCCCAGCATTTT
TRBJ2-2,TRBV7-8,13,.,.,CASIFLNTGELFF,TGTGCCAGCATTTTTCTGAACACCGGGGAGCTGTTTTTT
TRBJ2-3,TRBV18,14,once,.,CASSPGRRAPTQYF,TGTGCCAGCTCACCGGGTCGCAGGGCACCTACGCAGTATTTT
TRBJ2-5,TRBV2,15,.,TRBD1,CAGGRTGVKGETQYF,TGTGCCGGAGGACGTACAGGGGTAAAAGGGGAGACCCAGTACTTC
TRBJ1-5,TRBV3-1/TRBV3-2,18,.,.,CASSQVPRCKGGNQPQHF,TGTGCCAGCAGCCAAGTTCCTCGGTGTAAGGGAGGCAATCAGCCCCAGCATTTT
TRBJ2-5,TRBV5-6,15,.,.,CASSLRQVYQETQYF,TGTGCCAGCAGCTTGCGACAGGTCTACCAAGAGACCCAGTACTTC